The entry below gives a single TCR beta chain sequence along with its context. The antigen remains unidentified. The data originate from a study of CD8 T cells in ankylosing spondylitis. Study outcomes and limitations: Ankylosing spondylitis blood appeared to carry a characteristic TCR beta motif of roughly 8 highly homologous variants.

TCRdb itself ran the 5' RACE reads through MiXCR, one entry per CDR3 protein. The sample contains 200,000 to 250,000 distinct CDR3 sequences, 25% to 30% of which appear only once. Per the germline V gene, CDR1 is SNHLY and CDR2 is FYNNEI. CDR3 length equals 15 residues. Trimming removed 6 bases at V and 3 bases at J, with 18 bases between. This TCR came from a male donor with ankylosing spondylitis or in good health (not recorded which). This chain joins TRBV2 and TRBJ2-7; the D gene is possibly TRBD1 (6 bases). Sequencing was done on a sample of blood, either unsorted or a sorted T cell fraction (not recorded which). The CDR3 spells CASRGVGGTSYEQYF. The DNA of the CDR3 is TGTGCCAGCAGAGGAGTTGGGGGCACGAGCTACGAGCAGTACTTC. Looking up the rest from reference TRBV2 and TRBJ2-7 gives the full variable domain: EPEVTQTPSHQVTQMGQEVILRCVPISNHLYFYWYRQILGQKVEFLVSFYNNEISEKSEIFDDQFSVERPDGSNFTLKIRSTKLEDSAMYFCASRGVGGTSYEQYFGPGTRLTVT.